This TCR beta chain stems from a study of blood T cell repertoires in COVID-19 (dated by TCRdb to about 2020). With regard to the full study: Samples from collaborators originated in the United States, Italy and Spain and spanned both the acute and convalescent phases of COVID-19. The material from the prospective study consisted of cDNA or gDNA derived from T cells, B-cell-depleted T cells, or PBMCs. Where available, HLA class I and class II types were taken from metadata supplied by the sample provider and were not determined by assay-based typing. A freely available public database, intended as a resource for researchers studying the immune response to SARS-CoV-2, is where the repertoires were released. The sample metadata nearly always contained a de-identified subject ID, COVID-19 status, age in years and sex. Samples were obtained from the ongoing ImmuneRACE study (first 160 participants) and from roughly 1,300 subjects provided by 6 global collaborators. The dataset comprised deeply sampled blood TCRbeta repertoires from subjects exposed to, actively infected with, or recovered from COVID-19. Points the paper makes about the study in general: The amount of clinical and demographic metadata varied by source and participant and was provided uncurated.

TCRbeta CDR3 regions were amplified from genomic DNA by means of the immunoSEQ Assay, a bias-controlled multiplex PCR. For the original study's pipeline: The number of nucleated cells in each sample was estimated by amplification of reference gene primers within the assay. To quantify the absolute abundance of each unique TCRbeta CDR3 rearrangement, sequence reads were collapsed and filtered. Productive Simpson clonality was computed per sample as the square root of Simpson's diversity index over productive rearrangements. TCRdb stores this immuneACCESS table with in-frame sequences only. Part of the clones is absent; in the studies checked, under half of the shortfall reflects unresolved V genes, and no reason is known for the rest. V, J and clone size derive from that table, while D and trimming were established from the DNA sequence. Here the sample has over 200,000 clones; roughly 80% occur a single time. About 5% of the sample is held by the ten biggest clonotypes.

Whole blood was collected in K2EDTA tubes by collaborating institutions according to the institutions' own protocols. For TCRbeta analysis, collaborators shipped samples in one of three forms: frozen whole blood, isolated PBMCs, or DNA extracted from either of those sample types. CDR1 SGHNT and CDR2 YYREEE were looked up in the germline V gene (reference sequence). Trimming at the junction amounts to 4 bases on V and 7 bases on J, and the germline ends lie 9 bases apart. The CDR3 sequence holds 12 residues, the cysteine and phenylalanine included. Only the CDR3 DNA is retained, 36 bases long and in frame from the first base. Of note for this clone: What antigen it recognizes has not been identified. Within one base of it there is no much larger clone, and no base qualities were kept.

The chain uses TRBV5-4 and TRBJ2-1, with the D gene not clear enough to name. Sequenced input: peripheral blood. The receptor was derived from a human donor in a cohort sampled during active COVID-19. The CDR3 loop reads CASSVLPNEQFF. At the DNA level, the sequence is TGTGCCAGCAGCGTCCTTCCGAATGAGCAGTTCTTC.